This T cell receptor beta chain was recovered during a study of cytomegalovirus exposure and HLA in healthy donors. Study context: In terms of ancestry, the Caucasian-associated cluster contained around four fifths of the 300 to 400 genotyped donors.

Details on this clone: The antigen is not known.

Whole-study results and caveats: In a later analysis, most CMV-associated TCR beta chains appeared HLA-restricted. There were a few CMV-associated chains whose specificity for CMV antigens was confirmed in vitro. The productive fraction for most TCR beta V segments was about 87% or about 30% in an earlier analysis.

V lost 0 bases to trimming and J lost 4 bases; unmatched junction nucleotides: 11. The CDR3 is 18 amino acids. Germline CDR1 is SEHNR and CDR2 is FQNEAQ (reference sequence). Researchers ran the PCR with 60 Vbeta and 13 Jbeta primers. Profiling relied on immunoSEQ multiplex PCR, and the TCRdb table lists in-frame clones only, not all of them. In the table there are approximately 180,000 clones, about three quarters of which are singletons. The sequence was obtained from a man aged 35 to 55 in good health and CMV-seropositive. This chain links TRBV7-9 with TRBJ2-3; 9 positions agree with TRBD2. The specimen was PBMCs. The CDR3 here is CASSLALAGPKVADTQYF. The CDR3 bases are TGTGCCAGCAGCTTAGCCCTAGCGGGACCAAAAGTTGCAGATACGCAGTATTTT.